The rows below give T cell receptor beta chains drawn from one sample of a study of response to subunit inactivated influenza vaccine. TCRdb re-derived calls from the RT-PCR reads in MiXCR, one entry per CDR3 protein. The table lists fewer than 800,000 distinct CDR3 sequences, 15% to 18% of them singletons. The source was PBMCs from blood, collected roughly 12 days after vaccination. The receptors stem from a man aged 50 or older who received an inactivated influenza vaccine. The CDR3 runs from the conserved cysteine through the conserved F or W. The D gene is left open where the match is weak. Expanded clones are given a class, and other clones once, few, many or no size at all.

D | J | size | V | DNA | CDR3
- | TRBJ2-1 | - | TRBV4-1 | TGCGCCAGCAGCCATCCTCCAGGGGGGACTAAGCATTGGCATGAGCAGTTCTTC | CASSHPPGGTKHWHEQFF
TRBD2 | TRBJ2-3 | few | TRBV9 | TGTGCCAGCAGCATAACGGGACTAACTACAGATACGCAGTATTTT | CASSITGLTTDTQYF
TRBD2 | TRBJ2-1 | many | TRBV12-3/TRBV12-4 | TGTGCCAGCAGTCCTAGCGGTCAATACAATGAGCAGTTCTTC | CASSPSGQYNEQFF
- | TRBJ2-1 | - | TRBV10-3 | TGTGCCATCAGCCCCCCGCTTCACTGCAATGAGCAGTTCTTC | CAISPPLHCNEQFF
TRBD1 | TRBJ2-2 | few | TRBV28 | TGTGCCAGCAGTTCTACAGGGGAGTCTGGGGAGCTGTTTTTT | CASSSTGESGELFF
- | TRBJ1-1 | - | TRBV3-1 | TGTGCCAGCAGTATCCGGGGGGCTGAAGCTTTCTTT | CASSIRGAEAFF
TRBD1 | TRBJ2-7 | - | TRBV18 | TGTGCCAGCACGGCCGGGACAGGGAACTACGAGCAGTACTTC | CASTAGTGNYEQYF
- | TRBJ1-1 | few | TRBV12-3/TRBV12-4 | TGTGCCAGCAGTTTGAGGCAATCAAACACTGAAGCTTTCTTT | CASSLRQSNTEAFF
- | TRBJ1-6 | - | TRBV6-4 | TGTGCCAGCACTGACCGGGGTCTGGGAAATTCACCCCTCCACTTT | CASTDRGLGNSPLHF
- | TRBJ2-5 | - | TRBV4-3 | TGCGCCAGCAGCCAAGAGTCAGGATTACTTGAGACCCAGTACTTC | CASSQESGLLETQYF